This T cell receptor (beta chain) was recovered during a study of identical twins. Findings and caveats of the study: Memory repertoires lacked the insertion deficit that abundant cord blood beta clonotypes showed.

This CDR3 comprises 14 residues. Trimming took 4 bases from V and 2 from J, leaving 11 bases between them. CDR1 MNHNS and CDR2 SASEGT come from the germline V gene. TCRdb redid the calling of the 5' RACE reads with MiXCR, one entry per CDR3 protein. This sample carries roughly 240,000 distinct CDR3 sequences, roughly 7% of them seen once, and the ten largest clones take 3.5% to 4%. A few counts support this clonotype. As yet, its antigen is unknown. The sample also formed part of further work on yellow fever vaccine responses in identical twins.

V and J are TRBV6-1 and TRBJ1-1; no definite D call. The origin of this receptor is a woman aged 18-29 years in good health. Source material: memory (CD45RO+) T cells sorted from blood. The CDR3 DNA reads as TGTGCCAGCAGTGGGGAATTACGAAACACTGAAGCTTTCTTT. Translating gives CASSGELRNTEAFF.